This T cell receptor beta chain was captured by sequencing in a study (dated by TCRdb to the early 2010s). These reads were obtained on an Illumina Genome Analyzer IIx. TCRdb redid the processing of the public reads, applying fastp at Q25 and MiXCR, and retained in-frame beta chains. For every CDR3 protein sequence, its rows merge into one entry that carries the most common genes and DNA. Present in this sample are roughly 15,000 distinct CDR3 sequences, about 35% of which were seen just once. Jointly, the top ten make up more than 15% of the sample. This clonotype was counted ten times or more. Its specific antigen is unknown. The record has no base qualities; no much larger clone is one base away. Sequencing was done on a sample of blood. This receptor was obtained from a human donor.

The CDR3 corresponds to CASSLTVSYNEQFF. The sequence in DNA is TGCGCCAGCAGCTTGACTGTCTCCTACAATGAGCAGTTCTTC. Recombination linked TRBV5-1 to TRBJ2-1; the D gene cannot be named for sure. The CDR3 covers 14 residues, taking in both the cysteine and the phenylalanine. Of the read, only the CDR3 DNA is kept; its 42 bases are in frame from base 1. CDR1 and CDR2, per the germline V gene, are SGHRS and YFSETQ. A distance of 5 bases separates the germline ends of V and J, which lose 1 base and 0 bases respectively.